This T cell receptor beta chain was recorded in a study of blood T cell repertoires in COVID-19 (dated by TCRdb to 2019 to 2021). Notes on the research overall: Samples from collaborators originated in the United States, Italy and Spain and spanned both the acute and convalescent phases of COVID-19. A de-identified subject ID, COVID-19 status, age in years and sex were almost always included in the sample metadata. Where available, HLA class I and class II types were taken from metadata supplied by the sample provider and were not determined by assay-based typing. A freely available public database, intended as a resource for researchers studying the immune response to SARS-CoV-2, is where the repertoires were released. The prospective study material was composed of cDNA or gDNA derived from T cells, B-cell-depleted T cells, or PBMCs. The samples were drawn from the first 160 participants of the ongoing ImmuneRACE study and from some 1,300 subjects provided by 6 global collaborators. Subjects who had been exposed to COVID-19, were actively infected with it, or had recovered from it provided the deeply sampled blood TCRbeta repertoires that made up the dataset. The research as a whole found: Clinical and demographic metadata were provided uncurated, with the amount varying by source and participant.

Note on this clone: Its antigen target is currently unknown. Nothing much larger sits one base from this clone, and base qualities are not available.

TCRbeta CDR3 regions were amplified from genomic DNA using the immunoSEQ Assay, a bias-controlled multiplex PCR. Processing in the source paper ran as follows. Nucleated cell counts per sample were estimated from amplification of reference gene primers within the assay. To quantify the absolute abundance of each unique TCRbeta CDR3 rearrangement, sequence reads were collapsed and filtered. For each sample, productive Simpson clonality was calculated as the square root of Simpson's diversity index across productive rearrangements. TCRdb mirrors the immuneACCESS table, restricted to in-frame sequences. Some clones are absent from its copies; in checked studies, under half trace to an unresolved V gene, and the reason for the others is unknown. The D gene and trimming were derived from the DNA, and the V and J assignments and clone size from that table. Recorded for this sample are tens of thousands of clones; roughly nine tenths of them occurred a single time. The ten biggest clones cover 1.9% of the sample.

Each collaborating institution followed its own protocols to collect whole blood in K2EDTA tubes. For TCRbeta analysis, collaborator samples were shipped as frozen whole blood, as isolated PBMCs, or as DNA extracted from either sample type. The sequence was collected from a woman aged 45-60 years in a cohort sampled during active COVID-19. The sample was peripheral blood.

The nucleotide sequence is given as TGTGCCAGCAGCTTATTGCGAACAGATACGCAGTATTTT. It is translated as CASSLLRTDTQYF. The chain uses TRBV11-2 and TRBJ2-3, with no confident D gene call. V is clipped by 2 bases and J by 3 bases, and the sequence between their germline boundaries is 6 bases long. Measured from the cysteine to the phenylalanine, the CDR3 is 13 residues long. Left in the record is the CDR3 DNA by itself, 39 bases read in frame from the first base. From a lookup of the germline V gene, CDR1 and CDR2 are SGHAT and FQNNGV. With the portions outside the CDR3 filled from the reference TRBV11-2 and TRBJ2-3 genes, the complete variable region becomes EAGVAQSPRYKIIEKRQSVAFWCNPISGHATLYWYQQILGQGPKLLIQFQNNGVVDDSQLPKDRFSAERLKGVDSTLKIQPAKLEDSAVYLCASSLLRTDTQYFGPGTRLTVL.